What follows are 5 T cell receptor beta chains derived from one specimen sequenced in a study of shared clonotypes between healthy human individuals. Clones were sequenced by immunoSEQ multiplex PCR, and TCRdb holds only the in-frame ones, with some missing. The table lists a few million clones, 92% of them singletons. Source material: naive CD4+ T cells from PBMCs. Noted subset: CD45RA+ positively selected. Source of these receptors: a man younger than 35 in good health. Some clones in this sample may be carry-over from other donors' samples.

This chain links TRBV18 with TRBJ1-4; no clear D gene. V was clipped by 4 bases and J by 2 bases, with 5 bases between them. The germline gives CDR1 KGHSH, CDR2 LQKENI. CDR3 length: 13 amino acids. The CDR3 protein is CASSLRTNEKLFF. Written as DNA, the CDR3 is TGTGCCAGCTCACTTCGGACTAATGAAAAACTGTTTTTT.

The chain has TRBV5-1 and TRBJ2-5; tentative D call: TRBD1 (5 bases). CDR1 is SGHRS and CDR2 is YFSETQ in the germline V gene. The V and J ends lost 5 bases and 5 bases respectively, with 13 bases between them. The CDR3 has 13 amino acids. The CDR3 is CASRTQGWETQYF. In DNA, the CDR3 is TGCGCCAGCAGGACGCAGGGTTGGGAGACCCAGTACTTC.

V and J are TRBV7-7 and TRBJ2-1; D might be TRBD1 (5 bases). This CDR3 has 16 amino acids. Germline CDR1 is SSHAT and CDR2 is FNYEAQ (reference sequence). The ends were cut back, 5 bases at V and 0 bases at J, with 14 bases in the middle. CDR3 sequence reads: CASSLRALSSYNEQFF. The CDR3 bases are TGTGCCAGCAGCCTCAGGGCCCTGAGCTCCTACAATGAGCAGTTCTTC.

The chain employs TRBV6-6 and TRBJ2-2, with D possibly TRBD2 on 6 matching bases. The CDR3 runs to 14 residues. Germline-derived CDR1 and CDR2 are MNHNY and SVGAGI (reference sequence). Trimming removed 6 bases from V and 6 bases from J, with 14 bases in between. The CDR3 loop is CASSQFGTPGELFF. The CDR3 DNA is TGTGCCAGCAGCCAATTCGGGACTCCCGGGGAGCTGTTTTTT.

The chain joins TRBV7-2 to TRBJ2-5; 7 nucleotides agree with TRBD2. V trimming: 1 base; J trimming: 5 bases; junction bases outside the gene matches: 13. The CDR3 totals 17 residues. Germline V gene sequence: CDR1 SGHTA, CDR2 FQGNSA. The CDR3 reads CASSLGFGREIPETQYF. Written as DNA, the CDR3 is TGTGCCAGCAGCTTAGGATTTGGGCGGGAGATCCCGGAGACCCAGTACTTC.